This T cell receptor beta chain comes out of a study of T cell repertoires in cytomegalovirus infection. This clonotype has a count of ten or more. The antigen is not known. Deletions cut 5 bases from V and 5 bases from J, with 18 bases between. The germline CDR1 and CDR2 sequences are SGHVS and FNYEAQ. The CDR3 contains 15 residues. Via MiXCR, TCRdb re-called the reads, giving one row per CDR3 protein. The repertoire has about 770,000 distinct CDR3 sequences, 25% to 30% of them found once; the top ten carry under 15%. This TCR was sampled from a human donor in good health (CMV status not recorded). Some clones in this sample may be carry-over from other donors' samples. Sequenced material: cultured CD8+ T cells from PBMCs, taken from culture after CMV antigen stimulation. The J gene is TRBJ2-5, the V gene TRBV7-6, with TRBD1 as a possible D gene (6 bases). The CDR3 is CASSPGDFGVETQYF. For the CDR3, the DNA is TGTGCCAGCAGCCCAGGGGATTTTGGGGTCGAGACCCAGTACTTC.